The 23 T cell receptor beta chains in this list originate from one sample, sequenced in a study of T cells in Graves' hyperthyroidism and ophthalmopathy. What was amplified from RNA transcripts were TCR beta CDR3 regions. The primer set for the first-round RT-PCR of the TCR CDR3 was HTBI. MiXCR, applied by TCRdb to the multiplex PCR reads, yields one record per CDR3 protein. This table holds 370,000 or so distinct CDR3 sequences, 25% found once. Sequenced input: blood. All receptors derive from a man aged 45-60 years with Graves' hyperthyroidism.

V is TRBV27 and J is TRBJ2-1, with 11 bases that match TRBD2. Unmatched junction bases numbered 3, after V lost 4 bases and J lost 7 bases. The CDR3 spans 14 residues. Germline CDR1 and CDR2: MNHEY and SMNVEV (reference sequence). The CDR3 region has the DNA TGTGCCAGCAGTTCCAGACTAGCGGGGAATGAGCAGTTCTTC. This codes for CASSSRLAGNEQFF.

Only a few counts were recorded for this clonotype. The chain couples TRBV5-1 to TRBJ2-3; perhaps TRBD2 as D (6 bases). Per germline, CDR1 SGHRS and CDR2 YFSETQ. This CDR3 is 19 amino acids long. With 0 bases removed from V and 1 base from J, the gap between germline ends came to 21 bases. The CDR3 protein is CASSLDSGTQTPRTDTQYF. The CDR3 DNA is TGCGCCAGCAGCTTGGACTCAGGGACTCAGACGCCTCGCACAGATACGCAGTATTTT.

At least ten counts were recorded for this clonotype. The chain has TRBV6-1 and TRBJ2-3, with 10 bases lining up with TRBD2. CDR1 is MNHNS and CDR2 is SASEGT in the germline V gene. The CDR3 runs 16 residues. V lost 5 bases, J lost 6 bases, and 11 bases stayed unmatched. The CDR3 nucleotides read TGTGCCAGCAGTTATAGTAGCGGGAGGTCGTGGGATACGCAGTATTTT. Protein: CASSYSSGRSWDTQYF.

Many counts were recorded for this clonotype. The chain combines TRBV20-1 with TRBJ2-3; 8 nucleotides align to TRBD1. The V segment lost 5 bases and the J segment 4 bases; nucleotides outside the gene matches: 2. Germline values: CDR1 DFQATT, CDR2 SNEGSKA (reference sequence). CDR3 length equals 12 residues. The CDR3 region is CSARRGPDTQYF. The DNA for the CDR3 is TGCAGTGCTCGCAGGGGGCCAGATACGCAGTATTTT.

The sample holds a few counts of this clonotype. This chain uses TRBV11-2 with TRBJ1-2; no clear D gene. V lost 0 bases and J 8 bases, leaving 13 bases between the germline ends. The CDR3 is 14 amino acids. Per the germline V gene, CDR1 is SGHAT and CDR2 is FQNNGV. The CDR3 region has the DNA TGTGCCAGCAGCTTAGATCAGCGGGTAGAAGGCTACACCTTC. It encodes CASSLDQRVEGYTF.

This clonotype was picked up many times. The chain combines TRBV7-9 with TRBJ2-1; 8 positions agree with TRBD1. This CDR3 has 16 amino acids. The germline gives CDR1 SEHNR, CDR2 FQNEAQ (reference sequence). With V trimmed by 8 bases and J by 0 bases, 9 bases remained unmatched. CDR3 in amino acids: CASQTPTGGSYNEQFF. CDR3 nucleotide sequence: TGTGCCAGCCAAACTCCTACAGGGGGCTCCTACAATGAGCAGTTCTTC. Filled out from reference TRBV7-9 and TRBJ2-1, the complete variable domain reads DTGVSQNPRHKITKRGQNVTFRCDPISEHNRLYWYRQTLGQGPEFLTYFQNEAQLEKSRLLSDRFSAERPKGSFSTLEIQRTEQGDSAMYLCASQTPTGGSYNEQFFGPGTRLTVL.

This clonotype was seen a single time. CDR3 DNA sequence: TGTGCCACCAGTAGATCAGGGATTACGCAGCCCCAGCATTTT. This sequence encodes CATSRSGITQPQHF. V is TRBV24-1 and J is TRBJ1-5; perhaps TRBD1 as D (5 bases). CDR1 and CDR2 from the germline V gene are KGHDR and SFDVKD. Trimming shortened V by 6 bases and J by 7 bases, and 15 bases separated the two germline ends. This CDR3 is built from 14 residues.

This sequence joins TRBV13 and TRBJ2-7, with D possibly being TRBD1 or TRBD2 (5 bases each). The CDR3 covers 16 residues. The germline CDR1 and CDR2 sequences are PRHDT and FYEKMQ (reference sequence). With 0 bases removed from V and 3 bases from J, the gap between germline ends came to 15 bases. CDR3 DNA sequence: TGTGCCAGCAGCTTAGGTTTCCAGGGTGGGAGCTACGAGCAGTACTTC. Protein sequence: CASSLGFQGGSYEQYF.

The CDR3 region is CSAREGEAEPQHF. Written as DNA, the CDR3 is TGCAGTGCTAGAGAGGGGGAAGCTGAGCCCCAGCATTTT. The chain recombines TRBV20-1 with TRBJ1-5, with D possibly TRBD1 on 5 matching bases. The germline V and J ends were trimmed by 0 bases and 8 bases, with 11 bases remaining between them. The CDR3 is made up of 13 amino acids. Germline loops: CDR1 DFQATT, CDR2 SNEGSKA (reference sequence).

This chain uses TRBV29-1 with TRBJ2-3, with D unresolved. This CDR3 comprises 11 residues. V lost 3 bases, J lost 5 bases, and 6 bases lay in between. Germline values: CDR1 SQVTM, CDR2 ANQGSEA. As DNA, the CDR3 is TGCAGCGTTGATTGGCTAGATACGCAGTATTTT. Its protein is CSVDWLDTQYF.

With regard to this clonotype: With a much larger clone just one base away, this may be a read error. The CDR3 coding sequence is TGTGCCAGCACAACCCACTCTTTGAACACTGGAGCTTTCTTT. This gives the protein CASTTHSLNTGAFF. This rearrangement joins TRBV12-3 or TRBV12-4 to TRBJ1-1; D is unresolved. This CDR3 region has 14 residues.

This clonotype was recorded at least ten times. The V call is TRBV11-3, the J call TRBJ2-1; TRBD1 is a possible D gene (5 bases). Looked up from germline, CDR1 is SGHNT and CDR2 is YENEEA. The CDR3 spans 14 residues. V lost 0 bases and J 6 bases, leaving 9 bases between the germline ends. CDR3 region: CASSLDIGANEQFF. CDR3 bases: TGTGCCAGCAGCTTAGATATTGGGGCCAATGAGCAGTTCTTC.

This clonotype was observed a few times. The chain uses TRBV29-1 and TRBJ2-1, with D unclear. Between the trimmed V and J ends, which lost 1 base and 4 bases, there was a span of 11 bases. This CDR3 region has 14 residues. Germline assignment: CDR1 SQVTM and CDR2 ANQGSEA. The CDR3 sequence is CSVEGNVAYNEQFF. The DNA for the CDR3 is TGCAGCGTTGAAGGGAACGTGGCGTACAATGAGCAGTTCTTC.

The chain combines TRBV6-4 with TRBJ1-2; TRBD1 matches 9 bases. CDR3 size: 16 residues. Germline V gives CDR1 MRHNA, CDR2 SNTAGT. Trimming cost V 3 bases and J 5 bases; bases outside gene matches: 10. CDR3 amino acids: CASSEHPTGGFYGYTF. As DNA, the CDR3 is TGTGCCAGCAGTGAGCATCCCACAGGGGGCTTTTATGGCTACACCTTC.

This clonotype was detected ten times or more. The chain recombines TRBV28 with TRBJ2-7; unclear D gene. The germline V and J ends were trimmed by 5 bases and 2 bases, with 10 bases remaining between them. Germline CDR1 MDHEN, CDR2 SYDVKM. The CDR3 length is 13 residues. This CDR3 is CASSLDAAYEQYF. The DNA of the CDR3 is TGTGCCAGCAGTCTAGACGCGGCCTACGAGCAGTACTTC.

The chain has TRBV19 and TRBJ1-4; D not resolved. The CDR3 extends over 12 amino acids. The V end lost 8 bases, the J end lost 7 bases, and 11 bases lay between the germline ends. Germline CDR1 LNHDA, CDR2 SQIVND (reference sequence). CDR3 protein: CASAQLGEKLFF. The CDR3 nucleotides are TGTGCCAGTGCCCAGTTAGGTGAAAAACTGTTTTTT.

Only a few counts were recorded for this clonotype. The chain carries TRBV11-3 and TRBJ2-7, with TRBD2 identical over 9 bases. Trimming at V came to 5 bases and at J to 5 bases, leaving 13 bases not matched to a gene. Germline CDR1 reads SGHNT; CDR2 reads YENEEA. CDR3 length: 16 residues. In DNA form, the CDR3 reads TGTGCCAGCAGCCTTCCGGGACTAGCTCCCCCCCACGAGCAGTACTTC. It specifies CASSLPGLAPPHEQYF.

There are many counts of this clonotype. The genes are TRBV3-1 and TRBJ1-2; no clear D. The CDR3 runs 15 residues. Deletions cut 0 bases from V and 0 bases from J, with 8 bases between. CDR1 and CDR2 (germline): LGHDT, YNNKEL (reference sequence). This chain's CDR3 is CASSQEGTSNYGYTF. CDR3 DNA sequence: TGTGCCAGCAGCCAAGAGGGAACCTCTAACTATGGCTACACCTTC. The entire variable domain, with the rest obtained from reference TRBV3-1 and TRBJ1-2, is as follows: DTAVSQTPKYLVTQMGNDKSIKCEQNLGHDTMYWYKQDSKKFLKIMFSYNNKELIINETVPNRFSPKSPDKAHLNLHINSLELGDSAVYFCASSQEGTSNYGYTFGSGTRLTVV.

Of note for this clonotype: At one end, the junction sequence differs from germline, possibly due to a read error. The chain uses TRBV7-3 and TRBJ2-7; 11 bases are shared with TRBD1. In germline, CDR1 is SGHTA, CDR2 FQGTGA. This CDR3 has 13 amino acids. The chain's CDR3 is CAISRDRGAEQYF. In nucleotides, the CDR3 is TGTGCCATCAGCCGGGACAGGGGGGCCGAGCAGTACTTC.

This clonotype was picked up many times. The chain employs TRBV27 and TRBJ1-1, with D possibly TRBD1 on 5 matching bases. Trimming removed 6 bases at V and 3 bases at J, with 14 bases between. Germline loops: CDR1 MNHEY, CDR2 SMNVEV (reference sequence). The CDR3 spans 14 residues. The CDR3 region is CASSPGRTYTEAFF. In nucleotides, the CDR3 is TGTGCCAGCAGCCCGGGGCGGACGTACACTGAAGCTTTCTTT.

DNA of the CDR3: TGTGCCAGCAGTTACTCATGGGGACAGCCCCAGCATTTT. Translation gives CASSYSWGQPQHF. The V call is TRBV6-2 or TRBV6-3, the J call TRBJ1-5; D is undetermined. This CDR3 comprises 13 residues. Germline V lookup: CDR1 MNHEY, CDR2 SVGEGT. Trimming removed 0 bases from V and 7 bases from J, with 7 bases in between.

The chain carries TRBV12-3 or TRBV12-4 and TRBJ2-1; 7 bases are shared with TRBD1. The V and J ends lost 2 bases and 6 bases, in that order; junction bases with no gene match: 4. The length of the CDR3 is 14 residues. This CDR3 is CASSLTRQGNEQFF. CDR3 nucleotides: TGTGCCAGCAGTTTAACCAGACAGGGCAATGAGCAGTTCTTC.

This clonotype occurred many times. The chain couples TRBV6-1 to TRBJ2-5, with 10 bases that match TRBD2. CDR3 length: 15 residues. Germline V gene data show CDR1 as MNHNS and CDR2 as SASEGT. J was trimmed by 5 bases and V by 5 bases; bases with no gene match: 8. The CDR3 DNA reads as TGTGCCAGCAGTTGGAGCGGGAGGGCCTGGGAGACCCAGTACTTC. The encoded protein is CASSWSGRAWETQYF.